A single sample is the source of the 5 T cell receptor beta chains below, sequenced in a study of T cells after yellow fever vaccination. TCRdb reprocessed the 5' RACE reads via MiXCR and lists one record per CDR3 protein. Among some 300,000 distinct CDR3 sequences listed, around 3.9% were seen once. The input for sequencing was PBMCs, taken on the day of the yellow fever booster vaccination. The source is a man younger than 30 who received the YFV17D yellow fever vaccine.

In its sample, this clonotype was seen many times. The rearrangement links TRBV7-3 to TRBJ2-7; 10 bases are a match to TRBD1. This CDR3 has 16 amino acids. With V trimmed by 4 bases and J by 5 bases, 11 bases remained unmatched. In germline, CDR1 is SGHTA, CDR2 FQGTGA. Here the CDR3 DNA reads TGTGCCAGCAGCTCGGGTCCGGGACAGGGGACAGACGAGCAGTACTTC. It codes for CASSSGPGQGTDEQYF.

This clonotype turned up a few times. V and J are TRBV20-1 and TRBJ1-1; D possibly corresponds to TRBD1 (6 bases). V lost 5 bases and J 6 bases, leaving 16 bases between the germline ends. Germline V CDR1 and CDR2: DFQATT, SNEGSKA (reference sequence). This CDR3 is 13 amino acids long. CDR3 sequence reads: CSARGQQGPEAFF. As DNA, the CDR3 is TGCAGTGCTCGTGGACAGCAAGGACCTGAAGCTTTCTTT.

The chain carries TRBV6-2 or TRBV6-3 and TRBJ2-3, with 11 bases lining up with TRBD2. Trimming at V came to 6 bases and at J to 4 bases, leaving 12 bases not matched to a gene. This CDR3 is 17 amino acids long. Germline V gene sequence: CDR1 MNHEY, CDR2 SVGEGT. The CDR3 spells CASRRRASGGKADTQYF. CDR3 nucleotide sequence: TGTGCCAGCAGAAGACGGGCTAGCGGGGGGAAGGCAGATACGCAGTATTTT.

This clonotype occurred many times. The CDR3 bases are TGCGCCAGCAGTGAGTCAGTCGACGAGCAGTACTTC. Amino acid sequence: CASSESVDEQYF. J is TRBJ2-7 and V is TRBV10-1; D remains ambiguous. The germline CDR1 and CDR2 sequences are WNHNN and SYGVQD (reference sequence). This CDR3 has 12 residues. V lost 0 bases to trimming and J lost 5 bases, with 5 bases between them.

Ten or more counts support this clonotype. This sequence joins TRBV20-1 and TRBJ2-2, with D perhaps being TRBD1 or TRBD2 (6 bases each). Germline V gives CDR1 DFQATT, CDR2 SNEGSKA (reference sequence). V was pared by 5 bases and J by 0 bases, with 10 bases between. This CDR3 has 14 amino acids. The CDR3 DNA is TGCAGTGCTGCGGGACACTCGAACACCGGGGAGCTGTTTTTT. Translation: CSAAGHSNTGELFF.